This record looks at one T cell receptor beta chain sequence and its context. The sample contains more than one DNA sequence encoding this CDR3. Germline V gene lookup returns CDR1 LNHDA and CDR2 SQIVND (reference sequence). The CDR3 loop spans 13 amino acids. V lost 5 bases to trimming and J lost 2 bases, with 10 bases between them. With autoimmune disease history or systemic immunosuppression, patients were excluded. Blood was sampled at baseline, cycle 4 day 1, and cycle 7 day 1. This record belongs to a study of OX40 agonist ivuxolimab in advanced cancers. This table comes from immunoSEQ multiplex PCR, and its TCRdb copy is limited to in-frame clones, with some not included. The sample contains tens of thousands of clones, about nine tenths of which appear only once.

The source was CD4+ or CD8+ T cells sorted from blood, collected in a trial of the OX40 agonist ivuxolimab. The chain joins TRBV19 to TRBJ2-7; D is possibly TRBD1 or TRBD2 (5 bases each). The receptor was derived from an adult with an advanced solid tumor such as melanoma, head and neck, liver or kidney cancer. Here the CDR3 DNA reads TGTGCCAGTAGTTCGGGGCCTACCTACGAGCAGTACTTC. Protein sequence: CASSSGPTYEQYF.